This TCR beta chain was captured in a study of blood T cell repertoires in COVID-19. The CDR3 length is 16 residues. Trimming removed 3 bases from V and 5 bases from J; junction bases left unmatched: 8. Germline V gene data show CDR1 as SGHAT and CDR2 as FQNNGV. Study processing details: Scientists estimated how many nucleated cells there were by amplifying reference gene primers. Assay used: immunoSEQ multiplex PCR; TCRdb lists only in-frame clones, some missing. V and J calls plus clone size are reproduced from that table; the DNA served to infer D and trimming. The sample lists some 120,000 clones, roughly 72% occurring once.

The TCR originated in a man aged 55 to 70 with acute or convalescent COVID-19. Material for sequencing was peripheral blood. J is TRBJ2-1 and V is TRBV11-2; 9 bases match TRBD2. The CDR3 nucleotides are TGTGCCAGCAGCTTCGTCCTAGCGGGGATAAACAATGAGCAGTTCTTC. Its protein product is CASSFVLAGINNEQFF.